The rows below give T cell receptor beta chains drawn from one sample of a study of shared clonotypes between healthy human individuals. Repertoires were generated with immunoSEQ multiplex PCR, while TCRdb's copy carries only in-frame clones and drops some. In the table there are about 1.9 million clones, roughly 93% of which are singletons. The specimen was naive CD8+ T cells from PBMCs. These receptors were collected from a man aged 18 to 29 in good health. Some clones in this sample may be carry-over from other donors' samples. The CDR3 runs from the conserved cysteine through the conserved F or W. Clone size appears in some rows only: once, few, many, or a class for an expanded clone.

size	V	J	CDR3
.	TRBV4-1	.	CASSQDNTYEQYF
few	TRBV20-1	TRBJ1-1	CSANSWGMAFF
.	TRBV20-1	TRBJ1-2	CSASHGYTF
.	TRBV14	TRBJ2-7	CASRGSYEQYF
.	TRBV9	TRBJ2-1	CASSVVGDEQFF
.	TRBV11-2	TRBJ2-1	CASSLRRGNPNEQFF
.	TRBV2	TRBJ2-3	CASSEGQGTDTQYF
.	TRBV19	TRBJ1-1	CASSIKGPGTEAFF
once	TRBV9	TRBJ2-7	CASSVDRNSYEQYF
.	TRBV27	TRBJ2-7	CASRAGGGYEQYF
.	TRBV10-3	TRBJ2-5	CAISPRLAGGETQYF
.	TRBV5-1	TRBJ2-1	CASSSGTSAYNEQFF
.	TRBV7-3	TRBJ2-1	CASSRGLADSYNEQFF
.	TRBV15	TRBJ1-3	CATSRDRAGYSGNTIYF
.	TRBV7-6	TRBJ2-3	CASSETSGSWSTQYF
.	TRBV7-9	TRBJ1-5	CASSPGTAGNQPQHF
.	TRBV29-1	TRBJ2-7	CSVEIFDRGSKEQYF